The 21 T cell receptor beta chains below come from one sample, sequenced in a study of T cells in localized non-small cell lung cancer. Repertoires were generated with immunoSEQ multiplex PCR, while TCRdb's copy carries only in-frame clones and drops some. This table has about 76,000 clones, roughly 83% appearing once. Sample: peripheral blood, taken before any cancer treatment. These receptors all stem from a female donor at least 60 years old with stage I lung adenocarcinoma.

This rearrangement joins TRBV5-4 to TRBJ2-5; 7 nucleotides match TRBD1. V trimming: 0 bases; J trimming: 7 bases; junction bases outside the gene matches: 18. Germline loops: CDR1 SGHNT, CDR2 YYREEE (reference sequence). CDR3 length equals 18 residues. Written as DNA, the CDR3 is TGTGCCAGCAGCTTGGGGATAGGACAGGTAAACCAAGAGATGACCCAGTACTTC. It codes for CASSLGIGQVNQEMTQYF.

A word on this clone: The sample contains more than one DNA sequence encoding this CDR3. The chain is built from TRBV5-8 and TRBJ2-3, with TRBD2 matching over 14 bases. The CDR3 has 17 residues. V trimming: 1 base; J trimming: 6 bases; junction bases outside the gene matches: 7. In germline, CDR1 is SGHTS, CDR2 YDEGEE. CDR3: CASSLLGLAGDTDTQYF. CDR3 DNA: TGTGCCAGCAGCTTGTTGGGACTAGCGGGAGACACGGATACGCAGTATTTT. The full variable domain, completed using reference TRBV5-8 and TRBJ2-3, is EAGVTQSPTHLIKTRGQQATLRCSPISGHTSVYWYQQALGLGLQFLLWYDEGEERNRGNFPPRFSGRQFPNYSSELNVNALELEDSALYLCASSLLGLAGDTDTQYFGPGTRLTVL.

The chain links TRBV6-1 to TRBJ1-1; 9 nucleotides match TRBD1. The CDR3 has 14 amino acids. CDR1 and CDR2 from the germline V gene are MNHNS and SASEGT. Unmatched junction bases numbered 3, after V lost 5 bases and J lost 2 bases. The DNA for the CDR3 is TGTGCCAGCAGTTTACAGGGGGCAAACACTGAAGCTTTCTTT. It is translated as CASSLQGANTEAFF.

The chain recombines TRBV5-1 with TRBJ1-1, with 9 bases matching TRBD1. Per the germline V gene, CDR1 is SGHRS and CDR2 is YFSETQ. V dropped 4 bases and J dropped 2; count of bases not matched to a gene: 6. CDR3 length: 15 amino acids. This chain's CDR3 is CASSLGTGLNTEAFF. The CDR3 nucleotides read TGCGCCAGCAGCCTGGGGACAGGGCTAAACACTGAAGCTTTCTTT.

The chain carries TRBV6-5 and TRBJ2-1; 11 bases are a match to TRBD2. Trimming at V came to 0 bases and at J to 6 bases, leaving 4 bases not matched to a gene. Germline V CDR1 and CDR2: MNHEY, SVGAGI. The CDR3 is made up of 16 amino acids. The CDR3 spells CASSYSLAGGGNEQFF. CDR3 bases: TGTGCCAGCAGTTACTCTTTAGCGGGGGGGGGCAATGAGCAGTTCTTC.

The rearrangement links TRBV5-1 to TRBJ2-7, with TRBD1 as a possible D gene (5 bases). In germline, CDR1 is SGHRS, CDR2 YFSETQ. The CDR3 has 15 residues. Trimming removed 3 bases from V and 0 bases from J, with 13 bases in between. Here the CDR3 DNA reads TGCGCCAGCAGCTATACAGGCTCAAGCTCCTACGAGCAGTACTTC. As protein: CASSYTGSSSYEQYF.

The rearrangement uses TRBV5-6 and TRBJ2-5; D might be TRBD2 (6 bases). CDR1 is SGHDT, CDR2 YYEEEE, per germline. The V gene lost 0 bases and the J gene lost 4 bases, with 22 bases spanning the gap. The CDR3 is 18 amino acids. CDR3 loop: CASSLEGEGLLRIETQYF. The CDR3, as DNA: TGTGCCAGCAGCTTGGAGGGTGAGGGACTCTTAAGGATAGAGACCCAGTACTTC.

As to this clone: This could be a read error, since a much larger clone is one nucleotide away. The V call is TRBV9, the J call TRBJ1-1; D is unclear. There are 13 residues in the CDR3. The V gene lost 2 bases and the J gene lost 1 base, with 6 bases spanning the gap. The germline V gene encodes CDR1 SGDLS and CDR2 YYNGEE. The CDR3 here is CASSVHQNTEAFF. In DNA form, the CDR3 reads TGTGCCAGCAGCGTGCATCAGAACACTGAAGCTTTCTTT.

The chain employs TRBV7-8 and TRBJ1-3, with D uncertain. Looked up from germline, CDR1 is SGHVS and CDR2 is FQNEAQ. CDR3 length: 15 residues. V was cut by 0 bases and J by 0 bases, with 6 bases left in between. The DNA for the CDR3 is TGTGCCAGCAGCTTAGCTGGCCCCTCTGGAAACACCATATATTTT. Translated, it gives CASSLAGPSGNTIYF.

The V and J genes are TRBV12-5 and TRBJ2-2; D call uncertain. This CDR3 spans 14 amino acids. Per germline, CDR1 LGHNT and CDR2 FRNRAP. Trimming cost V 1 base and J 5 bases, with 8 bases left between them. The CDR3 here is CASGLALGTGELFF. CDR3 sequence (DNA): TGTGCTAGTGGTTTGGCCCTGGGGACCGGGGAGCTGTTTTTT.

This clone appeared once. The gene calls are TRBV7-2 and TRBJ2-3; a weak D match, TRBD2 (5 bases). The V gene's germline CDR1 is SGHTA and CDR2 FQGNSA. The CDR3 is 15 amino acids. V was pared by 5 bases and J by 2 bases, with 14 bases between. CDR3 sequence: CASSLGGIPTDTQYF. CDR3 DNA sequence: TGTGCCAGCAGCCTTGGAGGAATACCCACAGATACGCAGTATTTT.

The chain joins TRBV19 to TRBJ1-1; 8 nucleotides agree with TRBD1. Germline V lookup: CDR1 LNHDA, CDR2 SQIVND (reference sequence). Unmatched junction bases numbered 8, after V lost 7 bases and J lost 7 bases. The CDR3 is made up of 13 amino acids. CDR3 coding DNA: TGTGCCAGTACCCCGGACAGGGTGGGTGAAGCTTTCTTT. Protein product: CASTPDRVGEAFF.

The genes are TRBV5-1 and TRBJ1-2, with unresolved D. Trimming took off 0 bases at V and 4 bases at J, with 10 bases between the two ends. This CDR3 region has 14 residues. Germline V gene data show CDR1 as SGHRS and CDR2 as YFSETQ. The CDR3 DNA reads TGCGCCAGCAGCTTGGAAACCACGGGCTATGGCTACACCTTC. This gives the protein CASSLETTGYGYTF.

This sequence joins TRBV15 and TRBJ1-3; 8 nucleotides align to TRBD1. Germline CDR1 LNHNV, CDR2 YYDKDF (reference sequence). The trim removed 5 bases at V and 4 bases at J, leaving 4 bases unmatched. The CDR3 is made up of 14 amino acids. DNA of the CDR3: TGTGCCACCAGCGCCGGACAGGGCGGAAACACCATATATTTT. This gives the protein CATSAGQGGNTIYF.

This chain joins TRBV9 and TRBJ2-1, with unresolved D. V lost 4 bases and J 7 bases, leaving 15 bases between the germline ends. The CDR3 extends over 14 amino acids. Germline V gene lookup returns CDR1 SGDLS and CDR2 YYNGEE. The CDR3: CASSPILGWNEQFF. As DNA, the CDR3 is TGTGCCAGCAGCCCTATCCTGGGGTGGAATGAGCAGTTCTTC.

J is TRBJ2-1 and V is TRBV9; D remains unclear. The germline gives CDR1 SGDLS, CDR2 YYNGEE. Trimming took 5 bases from V and 0 from J, leaving 15 bases between them. This CDR3 comprises 16 residues. The CDR3 protein is CASSRRSDSSYNEQFF. In DNA form, the CDR3 reads TGTGCCAGCAGTCGTAGGTCTGATAGCTCCTACAATGAGCAGTTCTTC.

The rearrangement joins TRBV5-6 to TRBJ2-6; unclear D gene. V dropped 5 bases and J dropped 3 bases, with 9 bases sitting between them. CDR3 length: 14 amino acids. CDR1 is SGHDT and CDR2 is YYEEEE in the germline V gene. In DNA form, the CDR3 reads TGTGCCAGCAGTTGGGGATTTGGGGCCAACGTCCTGACTTTC. Protein product: CASSWGFGANVLTF.

The V gene is TRBV5-4, the J gene TRBJ1-2; tentative D call: TRBD1 (6 bases). The CDR3 sequence is 13 residues long. With 0 bases removed from V and 8 bases from J, the gap between germline ends came to 11 bases. Germline V lookup: CDR1 SGHNT, CDR2 YYREEE (reference sequence). CDR3 protein: CASSLVQGQGYTF. The CDR3 DNA follows: TGTGCCAGCAGCTTGGTTCAGGGGCAAGGCTACACCTTC.

The rearrangement uses TRBV21-1 and TRBJ1-6; TRBD1 is taken as the D call from the table, unchecked against the DNA. TRBV21-1 is an annotated pseudogene. This CDR3 spans 15 amino acids. The CDR3 coding sequence is TGTGCCAGCAGCCTTCGGGACAGGAGAAATTCACCCCTCCACTTT. It encodes CASSLRDRRNSPLHF.

The rearrangement uses TRBV28 and TRBJ1-2; tentatively, D is TRBD1 (6 bases). Trimming left V 7 bases short and J 8 bases short, with 14 bases between. The CDR3 is 12 amino acids. Looked up from germline, CDR1 is MDHEN and CDR2 is SYDVKM. The CDR3 reads CASTGGFEGYTF. CDR3 in DNA: TGTGCCAGCACGGGGGGCTTCGAGGGCTACACCTTC.

The chain couples TRBV5-6 to TRBJ2-1; maybe TRBD1 (5 bases). Deletions cut 3 bases from V and 8 bases from J, with 15 bases between. CDR3 length equals 14 residues. Germline V lookup: CDR1 SGHDT, CDR2 YYEEEE. CDR3 nucleotides: TGTGCCAGCAGCTCCGGACCCCCAGGGTATGAGCAGTTCTTC. It encodes CASSSGPPGYEQFF.